A selection of T cell receptor beta chains follows, all from one sample in a study of glioma-infiltrating T cells. TCRdb redid the calling of the multiplex PCR reads with MiXCR, one entry per CDR3 protein. This table has some 130,000 distinct CDR3 sequences, under 30% appearing once. The sequenced material came from glioma tissue, nonneoplastic brain tissue, or PBMCs (not recorded which). These receptor sequences come from a human donor with low-grade glioma or glioblastoma, undergoing nonglioma brain surgery, or in good health (not recorded which). CDR3s leave out the opening cysteine and the closing phenylalanine or tryptophan. A D gene is named only where the DNA matches it firmly.

D gene	V gene	J gene	CDR3 protein
TRBD2	TRBV6-1	TRBJ2-3	ASGPLGTITDTQY
-	TRBV6-1	TRBJ2-5	ASSEEEDVETQY
TRBD2	TRBV10-3	TRBJ2-1	AIRDGGAYNEQF
TRBD2	TRBV6-1	TRBJ2-1	ASRRTSGEYNEQF
-	TRBV20-1	TRBJ2-2	SARGNTGELF
-	TRBV20-1	TRBJ1-6	SAVREPNSPLH
-	TRBV25-1	TRBJ1-2	ASSEWDARDYT
-	TRBV7-9	TRBJ1-1	ASSPRDGGTEAF
-	TRBV14	TRBJ2-2	ASSQYEYYTGELF
-	TRBV10-2	TRBJ1-4	ASSELGAEKLF
-	TRBV5-4	TRBJ2-2	ASSHPGSLAKELF
-	TRBV4-1	TRBJ2-2	ASSQLGRGDTGELF
-	TRBV12-3/TRBV12-4	TRBJ2-3	FGVLPGTDTQY
TRBD2	TRBV7-6	TRBJ2-1	ASRRLTSGPEQF
-	TRBV28	TRBJ1-2	ASRSPVVYGYT
-	TRBV19	TRBJ1-1	ASSGQSNTEAF
TRBD1	TRBV12-3/TRBV12-4	TRBJ2-5	ASSLQGAPETQY
-	TRBV29-1	TRBJ1-5	SVLAPGINQPQH
-	TRBV11-1	TRBJ1-6	ASSHGQSSYNSPLH
-	TRBV3-1	TRBJ2-3	ASSQETVTDTQY
-	TRBV18	TRBJ1-2	ASSPDRAWDNYGYT
TRBD1	TRBV29-1	TRBJ2-1	SATGTGGPSVSNNEQF
TRBD1	TRBV24-1	TRBJ1-1	ATRTTGDGAEAF
-	TRBV5-1	TRBJ2-1	ASSLELLGSSYNEQF
-	TRBV4-2	TRBJ2-5	ASSRPNRESETQY
-	TRBV6-1	TRBJ1-3	ASSRDGYSGNTIY
-	TRBV27	TRBJ1-1	ASSLYGTEAF
-	TRBV5-1	TRBJ1-5	ASSLHEGAGNQPQH
TRBD1	TRBV7-9	TRBJ1-5	ASSLGTGVRQPQH
-	TRBV6-1	TRBJ1-4	ASKGRSTNEKLF
TRBD1	TRBV29-1	TRBJ2-1	SVNHRGPGNEQF
TRBD1	TRBV19	TRBJ1-2	ASRRIPGTGYGYT
TRBD1	TRBV5-1	TRBJ1-4	ASSPRGQGGEKLF
-	TRBV20-1	TRBJ1-1	SASKGTEAF
-	TRBV19	TRBJ1-1	ASSIDGGLITEAF
TRBD2	TRBV6-1	TRBJ2-4	ASSETGGGANIQY
-	TRBV3-1	TRBJ2-3	ASTPSRSHTDTQY
TRBD1	TRBV25-1	TRBJ1-2	ASSVLMPGQGIGYT
-	TRBV6-1	TRBJ1-6	ASRPRLTENSPLH
TRBD2	TRBV19	TRBJ2-3	ASSRTGASGGRTDTQY
-	TRBV24-1	TRBJ2-3	ATSDLKGLEDTQY
-	TRBV2	TRBJ2-3	ASSSTRTDTKY
-	TRBV20-1	TRBJ2-2	SARDSIRLNTGELF
-	TRBV20-1	TRBJ2-5	SASSGYQETQY
TRBD2	TRBV7-2	TRBJ2-1	ASSLQRGASNEQF
-	TRBV20-1	TRBJ1-1	SAPIGEPGPKLWGEAF
TRBD2	TRBV5-4	TRBJ2-1	AGSGGRAYNEQF
-	TRBV4-3	TRBJ1-5	TSSQEGRASNQPQH
-	TRBV14	TRBJ1-1	ASSQDVRLNTEAF
-	TRBV11-2	TRBJ2-5	ASSSRREKETQY
-	TRBV7-9	TRBJ2-5	ASSLEVRQETQY
TRBD1	TRBV6-1	TRBJ1-6	ASMPSGTGASPLH
-	TRBV20-1	TRBJ1-3	SARGGVSSGNTIY
TRBD1	TRBV19	TRBJ1-2	ASISQGLFDGYT
-	TRBV20-1	TRBJ1-1	SASSPTGSTEAF
-	TRBV3-1	TRBJ2-1	ASSQVASEQF
TRBD2	TRBV20-1	TRBJ2-1	SARTSATYNEQF
-	TRBV12-3/TRBV12-4	TRBJ2-3	ASSFVSTVLSGDTQY